This passage covers 5 T cell receptor beta chains from one sample sequenced in a study of blood T cell repertoires in COVID-19 (TCRdb year 2020). The receptor library was made with the immunoSEQ multiplex PCR assay. As stored in TCRdb, this immuneACCESS dataset retains in-frame rearrangements with V and J assigned. A fraction of the clones does not appear; measured against another copy, unresolved V genes explain less than half of the discrepancy, and the remainder lacks a known reason. Recorded for this sample are under 300,000 clones; 83% of them occurred a single time. Jointly, the top ten make up 9.4% of the sample. The sequenced material came from peripheral blood. The origin of the receptors is a woman in her forties or fifties who had recovered from COVID-19.

This rearrangement joins TRBV4-3 to TRBJ2-5, with D unresolved. This CDR3 has 17 amino acids. In germline, CDR1 is LGHNA, CDR2 YSLEER. V lost 1 base, J lost 5 bases, and 20 bases lay in between. CDR3 coding DNA: TGCGCCAGCAGCCAAGGGGTCCCAGCTCCTCTCGGGGAGACCCAGTACTTC. Its protein is CASSQGVPAPLGETQYF.

This chain uses TRBV14 with TRBJ2-4, with 7 nucleotides matching TRBD1. Germline V CDR1 and CDR2: SGHDN, FVKESK. CDR3 length equals 16 residues. V lost 2 bases, J lost 0 bases, and 4 bases stayed unmatched. The CDR3 loop reads CASSQKGALAKNIQYF. The CDR3 DNA reads as TGTGCCAGCAGCCAAAAGGGGGCCCTAGCCAAAAACATTCAGTACTTC.

The chain joins TRBV18 to TRBJ2-1; D uncertain. The CDR3 consists of 12 residues. V was cut by 4 bases and J by 8 bases, with 9 bases left in between. Germline V CDR1 and CDR2: KGHSH, LQKENI. The CDR3, as DNA: TGTGCCAGCTCACGCGATAGCCATGAGCAGTTCTTC. Translated: CASSRDSHEQFF.

J is TRBJ2-1 and V is TRBV29-1, with a possible D match to TRBD2 (6 bases). Germline assignment: CDR1 SQVTM and CDR2 ANQGSEA. The CDR3 extends over 12 amino acids. V was shortened by 4 bases and J by 9 bases, with 13 bases between the two germline ends. Here the CDR3 DNA reads TGCAGCGTTGCTAGCGCCCCGACTGAGCAGTTCTTC. Amino acids: CSVASAPTEQFF.

This clone was observed a few times. V is TRBV5-1 and J is TRBJ2-2; possible D gene TRBD2, 7 bases. The length of the CDR3 is 17 residues. Germline V CDR1 and CDR2: SGHRS, YFSETQ. V lost 3 bases and J 7 bases, leaving 22 bases between the germline ends. The CDR3 DNA sequence: TGCGCCAGCAGCTCCGTGTTCGGGCGGGGGCAGATCGGGGAGCTGTTTTTT. Residues: CASSSVFGRGQIGELFF.